The 7 T cell receptor beta chains given below trace back to one sample, sequenced in a study of metastatic and nonmetastatic thyroid tumors. Until they underwent thyroid surgery, no patient had received any treatment. TCRdb re-called the PCR reads with MiXCR. The repertoire holds 4,000 to 5,000 clones, with under 35% as singletons. The sequenced material came from adjacent normal tissue. The origin of the receptors is a male donor with papillary thyroid cancer or a benign thyroid nodule (not recorded which). Some clones in this sample may be carry-over from other donors' samples.

In this sample, this clone turned up a few times. V gene TRBV12-3 or TRBV12-4 combines with J gene TRBJ1-1; possibly TRBD1 for D (5 bases). There are 14 residues in the CDR3. With 2 bases removed from V and 2 bases from J, the gap between germline ends came to 9 bases. The CDR3 DNA follows: TGTGCCAGCAGTTTACTAGGGACCAACACTGAAGCTTTCTTT. Translation gives CASSLLGTNTEAFF.

Many counts were recorded for this clone. This sequence joins TRBV5-5 and TRBJ2-1, with 7 bases lining up with TRBD1. This CDR3 has 17 amino acids. Losses at the gene ends were 0 bases for V and 8 bases for J; bases not matched to a gene: 14. The germline CDR1 and CDR2 sequences are SGHKS and YYEKEE (reference sequence). DNA of the CDR3: TGTGCCAGCAGCTTGGGGGGCCCGCGACAGGGCCTTTATGAGCAGTTCTTC. As protein: CASSLGGPRQGLYEQFF.

The chain's CDR3 is CASSQGGVETQYF. In DNA, the CDR3 is TGCGCCAGCAGCCAGGGAGGGGTCGAGACCCAGTACTTC. This chain links TRBV5-1 with TRBJ2-5, with 7 bases that match TRBD2. The CDR3 runs 13 residues. J was trimmed by 5 bases and V by 4 bases; bases with no gene match: 5. From germline, CDR1 is SGHRS and CDR2 YFSETQ.

The genes are TRBV6-5 and TRBJ2-5; 8 bases match TRBD2. CDR3 size: 14 residues. CDR1 is MNHEY, CDR2 SVGAGI, per germline. V lost 1 base to trimming and J lost 7 bases; unmatched junction nucleotides: 5. DNA for the CDR3: TGTGCCAGCAGTTACTACAGGACTAGCTCGACCCAGTACTTC. It is translated as CASSYYRTSSTQYF.

Turning to this clone: Its ends do not fully match the called genes, so a read error is possible. The chain recombines TRBV27 with TRBJ2-5, with D perhaps assigned TRBD1 or TRBD2 (5 bases each). Germline V gives CDR1 MNHEY, CDR2 SMNVEV (reference sequence). The CDR3 spans 16 residues. The CDR3 protein is CASSHLYGTPYETPFF. CDR3 sequence (DNA): TGTGCCAGCAGTCACCTCTACGGGACCCCCTATGAGACCCCGTTCTTC.

The chain links TRBV6-1 to TRBJ2-7, with D possibly being TRBD1 (6 bases). This CDR3 region has 15 residues. The ends were cut back, 6 bases at V and 1 base at J, with 16 bases in the middle. Germline CDR1 MNHNS, CDR2 SASEGT. The CDR3 spells CASRALPQGSYEQYF. The CDR3 DNA follows: TGTGCCAGCAGGGCCCTTCCACAGGGTTCCTACGAGCAGTACTTC.

This clone has just a few counts. The chain uses TRBV6-1 and TRBJ1-5, with D unclear. Trimming cost V 2 bases and J 2 bases, with 7 bases left between them. The CDR3 totals 14 residues. Germline CDR1 is MNHNS and CDR2 is SASEGT. CDR3 DNA sequence: TGTGCCAGCAGTGAATTTCAGGGCAATCAGCCCCAGCATTTT. Protein sequence: CASSEFQGNQPQHF.